One TCR beta chain is described in this entry. The sample originates from a study of blood T cell repertoires in COVID-19. Study at large: Donors in the United States, Italy and Spain gave samples during acute or convalescent COVID-19. From T cells, B-cell-depleted T cells, or PBMCs came the material, which was cDNA or gDNA.

The CDR3 covers 16 residues. The ends were cut back, 0 bases at V and 0 bases at J, with 9 bases in the middle. In germline, CDR1 is MNHNS, CDR2 SASEGT. Original processing notes: Cell counts per sample came from amplifying reference gene primers. The assay was immunoSEQ multiplex PCR, and TCRdb's table has in-frame clones only and misses some. V, J and clone size reflect that table, while D and trimming were determined from the DNA. The sample yields 66,000 or so clones, around 77% seen once. V is TRBV6-1 and J is TRBJ1-5; D is undetermined. Sequenced: peripheral blood. The source is a human donor in a cohort sampled during active COVID-19. The CDR3 sequence is CASSEAETYSNQPQHF. CDR3 DNA sequence: TGTGCCAGCAGTGAAGCGGAGACCTATAGCAATCAGCCCCAGCATTTT.